Detailed here is one T cell receptor beta chain. A J-beta primer mix and a sample-barcoded 5' primer were used in a second PCR of roughly 7 to 12 cycles. TCRdb re-called the 5' RACE reads with MiXCR, one entry per CDR3 protein. Here the sample spans fewer than 2,000,000 distinct CDR3 sequences, 35% to 50% being singletons. This entry comes from a study of blood T cells in healthy people across ages. Trimming cost V 2 bases and J 4 bases; bases outside gene matches: 9. The germline gives CDR1 ENHRY, CDR2 SYGVKD. The CDR3 runs 17 residues. Material: blood. The receptor's source is a human donor in good health. The V and J genes are TRBV10-3 and TRBJ2-1; 9 nucleotides match TRBD2. The CDR3 coding sequence is TGTGCCATCAGTGAGACGGCTAGCGGGGAGTTTTACAATGAGCAGTTCTTC. Amino acids: CAISETASGEFYNEQFF.